This T cell receptor beta chain is from a study of blood T cell repertoires in COVID-19. For the study at large: Italy, Spain and the United States were the sources of the convalescent and acute COVID-19 samples.

V shed 2 bases, J shed 6 bases, and the junction held 7 bases outside the gene matches. The length of the CDR3 is 16 residues. CDR1 is MNHEY, CDR2 SVGEGT, per germline. Some clones are missing from TCRdb's copy, which holds only in-frame ones; the method was immunoSEQ multiplex PCR. The sample contains 150,000 to 180,000 clones, 65% to 90% of which appear only once. The chain employs TRBV6-2 or TRBV6-3 and TRBJ2-1, with TRBD2 matching over 10 bases. Sequenced: peripheral blood. The clonotype was recovered from a woman aged 55-69 years with COVID-19, enrolled during active disease. CDR3 in DNA: TGTGCCAGCAGTTACCATTCCAGCGGGAGGGTCAATGAGCAGTTCTTC. This encodes CASSYHSSGRVNEQFF.